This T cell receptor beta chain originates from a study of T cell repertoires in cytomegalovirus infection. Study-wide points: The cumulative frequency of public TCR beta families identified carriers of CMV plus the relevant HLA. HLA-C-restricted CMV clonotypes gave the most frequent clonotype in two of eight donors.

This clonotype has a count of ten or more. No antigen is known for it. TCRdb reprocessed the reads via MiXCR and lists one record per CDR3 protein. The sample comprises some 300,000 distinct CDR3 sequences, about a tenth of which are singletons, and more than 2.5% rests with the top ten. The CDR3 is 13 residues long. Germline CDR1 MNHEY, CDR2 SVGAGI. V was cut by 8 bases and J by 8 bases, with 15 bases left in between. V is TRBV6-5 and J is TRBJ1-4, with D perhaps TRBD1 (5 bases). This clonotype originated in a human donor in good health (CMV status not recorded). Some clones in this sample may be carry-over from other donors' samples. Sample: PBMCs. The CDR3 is CASGTLGIEKLFF. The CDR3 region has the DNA TGTGCCAGCGGGACTTTAGGAATCGAAAAACTGTTTTTT.